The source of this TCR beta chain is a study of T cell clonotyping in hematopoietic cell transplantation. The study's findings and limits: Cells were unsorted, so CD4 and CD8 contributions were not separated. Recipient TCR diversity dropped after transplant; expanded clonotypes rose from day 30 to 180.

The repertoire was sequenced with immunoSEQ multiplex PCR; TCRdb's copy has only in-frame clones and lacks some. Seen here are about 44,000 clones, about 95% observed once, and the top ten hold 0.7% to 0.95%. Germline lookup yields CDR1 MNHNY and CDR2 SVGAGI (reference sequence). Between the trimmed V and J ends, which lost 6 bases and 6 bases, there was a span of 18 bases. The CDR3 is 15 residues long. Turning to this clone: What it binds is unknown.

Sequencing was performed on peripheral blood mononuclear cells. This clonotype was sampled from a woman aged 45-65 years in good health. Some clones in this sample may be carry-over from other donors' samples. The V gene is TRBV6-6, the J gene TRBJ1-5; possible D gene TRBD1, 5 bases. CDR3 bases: TGTGCCAGCAGAAAAGGGGTGGGGGACGGTCAGCCCCAGCATTTT. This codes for CASRKGVGDGQPQHF.